A selection of T cell receptor beta chains follows, all from one sample in a study of CD8 T cells in Susac syndrome. TCRdb itself ran the immunoSEQ multiplex PCR reads through MiXCR, one entry per CDR3 protein. This table has around 80,000 distinct CDR3 sequences, 75% to 95% appearing once. Sequenced input: CD8+ T cells from PBMCs. The receptors shown here come from a human donor with multiple sclerosis. The CDR3 runs from the conserved cysteine through the conserved F or W.

V gene	J gene	CDR3 protein
TRBV4-1	TRBJ1-2	CASSLGYYGYTF
TRBV7-8	TRBJ2-7	CASSLPGTREIYEQYF
TRBV19	TRBJ2-7	CASSINGRTVGEQYF
TRBV5-4	TRBJ2-6	CASSLGPGGLTGANVLTF
TRBV6-2/TRBV6-3	TRBJ1-6	CASSMSTASPLHF
TRBV28	TRBJ1-1	CASQIGVNTEAFF
TRBV7-2	TRBJ1-2	CASSFYLDSWNGYTF
TRBV4-3	TRBJ2-1	CASSLALSSYNEQFF
TRBV20-1	TRBJ2-7	CSARDFHRGEESYF
TRBV5-6	TRBJ2-3	CASSSGHSRTDTQYF
TRBV15	TRBJ2-3	CATSRDFASAITDTQYF
TRBV7-2	TRBJ2-7	CASSLAVGTGLGEQYF
TRBV19	TRBJ2-1	CASSIGQGAGNEQFF
TRBV28	TRBJ2-5	CASSPRGGGLETQYF
TRBV5-8	TRBJ2-7	CASSLGAPGAYEQYF
TRBV7-9	TRBJ2-5	CASSLRTVQETQYF
TRBV6-6	TRBJ1-5	CASNDLRGGNQPQHF
TRBV12-3/TRBV12-4	TRBJ2-7	CASTSGGVHEQYF
TRBV5-1	TRBJ1-6	CASSLLGGPNSPLHF
TRBV7-2	TRBJ2-1	CASNQRVSSYNEQFF
TRBV9	TRBJ1-4	CASSVGDRGGEKLFF
TRBV19	TRBJ1-1	CASSPGAGGSTEAFF
TRBV20-1	TRBJ2-3	CSAGDYASTQYF
TRBV15	TRBJ2-7	CATSSPRTGNEQYF
TRBV5-1	TRBJ1-4	CASSPGLANEKLFF
TRBV20-1	TRBJ2-1	CSARGGTSGSGNEQFF
TRBV24-1	TRBJ1-1	CATSDRTGREAFF
TRBV28	TRBJ2-7	CASSFREDRPYEQYF
TRBV3-1	TRBJ2-2	CASSQDYPNTGELFF
TRBV29-1	TRBJ2-1	CSVEGGTGTYNEQFF
TRBV20-1	TRBJ2-3	CSATGTSGGYWDTQYF
TRBV11-2	TRBJ1-1	CASSPQRVLEAFF
TRBV6-1	TRBJ2-1	CASGQVYEQFF
TRBV19	TRBJ1-2	CASSWGRGVNYGYTF
TRBV7-2	TRBJ2-1	CASSSSLTSGSIEQFF
TRBV12-3/TRBV12-4	TRBJ1-6	CASSEGGSPLHF
TRBV6-2/TRBV6-3	TRBJ2-5	CASRAQGGFETQYF
TRBV5-4	TRBJ1-1	CASSSCGGARKAFF
TRBV18	TRBJ2-7	CASSPPVSYEQYF
TRBV7-6	TRBJ1-4	CASSLASAGEKLFF
TRBV13	TRBJ2-1	CASSLWDKSSYNEQFF
TRBV5-1	TRBJ2-1	CASRPYLLAGGQNEQFF
TRBV30	TRBJ1-2	CAWTGGYGYTF
TRBV12-3/TRBV12-4	TRBJ1-5	CASTARIDRAQHF
TRBV5-1	TRBJ2-2	CASSLTGGLFRELFF
TRBV4-3	TRBJ1-2	CASSQEWTENYGYTF